Given below is one T cell receptor (beta chain) in context. No antigen is known for it. The data stem from a study of T cell responses to AZD1222 COVID-19 vaccine. The study, taken as a whole, reports: Vaccine-associated CD4 TCRs spanned spike, dominant at 160-218 and 743-854.

Profiling relied on immunoSEQ multiplex PCR, and the TCRdb table lists in-frame clones only, not all of them. The data contain roughly 150,000 clones, 85% to 90% of them seen just once; the ten biggest clones take up 3% to 4%. The ends were cut back, 2 bases at V and 2 bases at J, with 17 bases in the middle. Germline CDR1 is SGHRS and CDR2 is YFSETQ. The CDR3 is 16 amino acids. The chain has TRBV5-1 and TRBJ2-7; possibly TRBD1 for D (7 bases). The receptor was isolated from an adult who received the AZD1222 COVID-19 vaccine. The material was peripheral blood, obtained 28 days after the second AZD1222 dose. CDR3 protein: CASSLGGGGPTYEQYF. DNA for the CDR3: TGCGCCAGCAGCTTAGGAGGGGGCGGGCCTACCTACGAGCAGTACTTC. Supplemented by reference TRBV5-1 and TRBJ2-7, the full variable domain reads KAGVTQTPRYLIKTRGQQVTLSCSPISGHRSVSWYQQTPGQGLQFLFEYFSETQRNKGNFPGRFSGRQFSNSRSEMNVSTLELGDSALYLCASSLGGGGPTYEQYFGPGTRLTVT.